This TCR beta chain was recovered during a study of naive and memory T cell subsets. General study results and limits: The power law exponent of TCR abundance differed between naive and memory cells. TCR counts from RNA may reflect activation-linked expression changes. Possibly reflecting memory cells re-expressing CD45RA, a few larger clonotypes occurred in naive repertoires, especially CD8.

A word on this clonotype: Its cognate antigen is unknown.

The beta constant-region primer was an equimolar mix of two oligonucleotides covering TRBC1 and TRBC2. Ligated cDNA was amplified by four rounds of PCR with nested alpha and beta constant-region primers and SP2. Ligation attached a single-stranded oligonucleotide with a 12-nucleotide UMI and the SP2 primer to the cDNA 3' end. In TCRdb, the UMI-ligation and nested PCR reads were re-called with MiXCR into one record per CDR3 protein. The data show about 160,000 distinct CDR3 sequences, approximately 22% seen once. Cells stained for CD3, CD4, CD8, CD45RA and CD27 were sorted into four subsets. Germline trimming cut 4 bases from V and 7 bases from J; bases unmatched to any gene: 6. CDR3 length: 15 residues.

This chain joins TRBV12-3 or TRBV12-4 and TRBJ2-1; 11 bases are a match to TRBD2. Source material: naive CD4+ T cells from blood. The sequence derives from a human donor in good health. CDR3 in DNA: TGTGCCAGCAGTTCTCCGGGACTAGCGGTTAATGAGCAGTTCTTC. It is translated as CASSSPGLAVNEQFF.